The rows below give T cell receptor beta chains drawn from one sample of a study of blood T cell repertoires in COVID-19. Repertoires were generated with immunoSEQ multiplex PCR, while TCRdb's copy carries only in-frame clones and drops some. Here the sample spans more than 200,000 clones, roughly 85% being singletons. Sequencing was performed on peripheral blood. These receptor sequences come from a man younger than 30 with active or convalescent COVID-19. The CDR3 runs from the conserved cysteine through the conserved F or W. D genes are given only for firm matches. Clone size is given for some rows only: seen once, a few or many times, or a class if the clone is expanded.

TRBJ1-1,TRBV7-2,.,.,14,CASSYRTANTEAFF,TGTGCCAGCAGCTACCGGACAGCGAACACTGAAGCTTTCTTT
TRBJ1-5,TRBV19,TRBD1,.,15,CASSTRQGVSQPQHF,TGTGCCAGTAGTACCCGACAGGGGGTTTCCCAGCCCCAGCATTTT
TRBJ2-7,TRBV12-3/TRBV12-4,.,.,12,CASSWEGGEQYF,TGTGCCAGCAGTTGGGAGGGGGGCGAGCAGTACTTC
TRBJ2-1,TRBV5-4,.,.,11,CASRVENEQFF,TGTGCCAGCAGGGTAGAGAATGAGCAGTTCTTC
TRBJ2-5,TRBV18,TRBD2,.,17,CASSPPSTSGRKETQYF,TGTGCCAGCTCACCACCTTCTACTAGCGGGAGAAAAGAGACCCAGTACTTC
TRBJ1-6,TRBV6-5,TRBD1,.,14,CASSLRDRDTPLHF,TGTGCCAGCAGCCTCCGGGACAGGGATACACCCCTCCACTTT
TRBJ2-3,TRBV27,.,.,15,CASSLQTGYTDTQYF,TGTGCCAGCAGTCTCCAGACAGGATACACAGATACGCAGTATTTT
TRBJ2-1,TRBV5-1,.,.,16,CASSNRDISSYNEQFF,TGCGCCAGCAGCAACAGGGACATTAGCTCCTACAATGAGCAGTTCTTC
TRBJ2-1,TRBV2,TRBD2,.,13,CASVAGAYNEQFF,TGTGCCAGCGTAGCGGGGGCCTACAATGAGCAGTTCTTC
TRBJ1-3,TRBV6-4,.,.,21,CASSDPVILQVILNSGNTIYF,TGTGCCAGCAGTGACCCCGTCATCCTTCAGGTGATCCTCAACTCTGGAAACACCATATATTTT
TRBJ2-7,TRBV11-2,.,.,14,CASSTNQGHYEQYF,TGTGCCAGCAGCACGAATCAGGGCCACTACGAGCAGTACTTC
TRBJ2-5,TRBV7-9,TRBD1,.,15,CASSFVGQGQETQYF,TGTGCCAGCAGCTTTGTGGGACAGGGCCAAGAGACCCAGTACTTC
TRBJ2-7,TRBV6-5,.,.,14,CASQLVGEIDEQYF,TGTGCCAGCCAGTTGGTGGGAGAAATCGACGAGCAGTACTTC
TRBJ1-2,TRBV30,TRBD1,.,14,CAWSLDRGVSGYTF,TGTGCCTGGAGCCTCGACAGGGGGGTTTCTGGCTACACCTTC
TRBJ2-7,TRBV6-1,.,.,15,CASTYRAGWNYEQYF,TGTGCCAGCACCTACCGCGCGGGGTGGAACTACGAGCAGTACTTC
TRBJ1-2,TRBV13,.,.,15,CASSLGRTVNYGYTF,TGTGCCAGCAGCTTAGGCAGGACAGTGAACTATGGCTACACCTTC
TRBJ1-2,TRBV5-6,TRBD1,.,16,CASSSGQIPLSYGYTF,TGTGCCAGCAGCTCGGGACAGATCCCCTTATCTTATGGCTACACCTTC
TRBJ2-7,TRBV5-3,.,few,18,CARSLPGAGAGRPYEQYF,TGTGCCAGAAGCTTACCGGGGGCGGGAGCGGGCAGGCCCTACGAGCAGTACTTC
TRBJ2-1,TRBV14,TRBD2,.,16,CASSPSGTSSLDEQFF,TGTGCCAGCAGCCCATCCGGGACTAGCTCTCTCGATGAGCAGTTCTTC
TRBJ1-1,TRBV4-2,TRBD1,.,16,CASSQPSGTVNTEAFF,TGTGCCAGCAGCCAGCCCTCAGGGACAGTGAACACTGAAGCTTTCTTT
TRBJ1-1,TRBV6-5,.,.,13,CASRGGLNTEAFF,TGTGCCAGCAGGGGGGGATTGAACACTGAAGCTTTCTTT
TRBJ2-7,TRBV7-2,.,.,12,CASSSGFYEQYF,TGTGCCAGCAGCTCTGGCTTCTACGAGCAGTACTTC
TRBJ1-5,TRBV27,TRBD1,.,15,CASSLGTEGNQPQHF,TGTGCCAGCAGTTTAGGGACAGAAGGGAATCAGCCCCAGCATTTT
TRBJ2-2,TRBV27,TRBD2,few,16,CASSLNSGSWAGELFF,TGTGCCAGCAGCCTAAATAGCGGGAGTTGGGCCGGGGAGCTGTTTTTT
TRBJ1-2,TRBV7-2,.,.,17,CASSLGPFSGGDYGYTF,TGTGCCAGCAGCTTAGGCCCGTTTTCTGGGGGCGACTATGGCTACACCTTC
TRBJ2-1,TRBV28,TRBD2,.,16,CASSPIAGEVGNEQFF,TGTGCCAGCAGCCCTATAGCGGGGGAGGTGGGCAATGAGCAGTTCTTC
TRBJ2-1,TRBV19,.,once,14,CASSVRGRFDEQFF,TGTGCCAGTAGTGTCAGGGGTAGGTTCGATGAGCAGTTCTTC
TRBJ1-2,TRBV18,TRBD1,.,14,CASSPPGQDYGYTF,TGTGCCAGCTCACCACCGGGACAGGACTATGGCTACACCTTC
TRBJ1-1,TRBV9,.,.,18,CASSAESVWGNLNTEAFF,TGTGCCAGCAGCGCCGAATCAGTATGGGGCAACTTGAACACTGAAGCTTTCTTT
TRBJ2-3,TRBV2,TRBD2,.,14,CASTPSGRVDTQYF,TGTGCCAGCACCCCCAGCGGGAGAGTAGATACGCAGTATTTT
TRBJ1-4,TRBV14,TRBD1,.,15,CASSQGDSTNEKLFF,TGTGCCAGCAGCCAAGGGGACAGTACCAATGAAAAACTGTTTTTT
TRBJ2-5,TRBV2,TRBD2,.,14,CASSEASGSETQYF,TGTGCCAGCAGTGAGGCTAGCGGGAGTGAGACCCAGTACTTC
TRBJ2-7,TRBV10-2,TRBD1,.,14,CASSVVQGAYEQYF,TGCGCCAGCAGTGTGGTACAGGGGGCCTACGAGCAGTACTTC
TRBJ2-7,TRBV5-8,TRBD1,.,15,CASSLWTGGLYEQYF,TGTGCCAGCAGCTTGTGGACAGGGGGCCTCTACGAGCAGTACTTC
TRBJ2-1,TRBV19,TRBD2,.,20,CASSRKRAGGTAGSYNEQFF,TGTGCCAGTAGTCGCAAGAGGGCGGGAGGGACGGCGGGCTCCTACAATGAGCAGTTCTTC
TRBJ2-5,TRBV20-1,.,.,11,CSGEFAETQYF,TGCAGTGGAGAGTTCGCGGAGACCCAGTACTTC
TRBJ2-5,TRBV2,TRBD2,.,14,CASTAGGPVETQYF,TGTGCCAGCACAGCGGGAGGGCCTGTCGAGACCCAGTACTTC
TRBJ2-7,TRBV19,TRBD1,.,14,CASSILDRGSEQYF,TGTGCCAGTAGTATATTGGACAGGGGTTCCGAGCAGTACTTC
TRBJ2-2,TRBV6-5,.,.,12,CASFEPPGELFF,TGTGCCAGCTTCGAGCCTCCCGGGGAGCTGTTTTTT
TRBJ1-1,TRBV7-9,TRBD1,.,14,CASSMGQGNTEAFF,TGTGCCAGCAGCATGGGACAGGGGAACACTGAAGCTTTCTTT
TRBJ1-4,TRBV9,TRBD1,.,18,CASSLRSTGETANEKLFF,TGTGCCAGCAGCCTAAGATCGACAGGGGAAACGGCTAATGAAAAACTGTTTTTT
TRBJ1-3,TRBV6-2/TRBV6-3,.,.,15,CASSPYGGAGNTIYF,TGTGCCAGCAGCCCCTACGGCGGGGCTGGAAACACCATATATTTT
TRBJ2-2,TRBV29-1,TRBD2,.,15,CSVRGGAGAAGELFF,TGCAGCGTTCGGGGGGGAGCGGGAGCGGCCGGGGAGCTGTTTTTT
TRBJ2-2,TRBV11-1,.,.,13,CASSVGHPGELFF,TGTGCCAGCAGCGTGGGACATCCCGGGGAGCTGTTTTTT